The present entry profiles one TCR beta chain with its context. Its antigen is unidentified. This record belongs to a study of T cells in localized non-small cell lung cancer. Study results and caveats: Adjacent uninvolved lung had the highest clonality, suggesting focused antigen responses.

Trimming removed 1 base at V and 3 bases at J, with 13 bases between. CDR3 length: 15 amino acids. CDR1 is LGHNA, CDR2 YNFKEQ, per germline. Generated by immunoSEQ multiplex PCR, the TCRdb table keeps only in-frame clones and is missing some. The table includes about 39,000 clones, around 79% detected once. The origin of this receptor is a woman aged 40-69 years with stage II squamous cell lung carcinoma. The chain carries TRBV4-2 and TRBJ2-7, with D uncertain. The starting material was PBMCs, obtained before any cancer treatment. CDR3 in amino acids: CASSQAVNQFYEQYF. The CDR3, as DNA: TGTGCCAGCAGCCAAGCCGTAAACCAGTTCTACGAGCAGTACTTC.